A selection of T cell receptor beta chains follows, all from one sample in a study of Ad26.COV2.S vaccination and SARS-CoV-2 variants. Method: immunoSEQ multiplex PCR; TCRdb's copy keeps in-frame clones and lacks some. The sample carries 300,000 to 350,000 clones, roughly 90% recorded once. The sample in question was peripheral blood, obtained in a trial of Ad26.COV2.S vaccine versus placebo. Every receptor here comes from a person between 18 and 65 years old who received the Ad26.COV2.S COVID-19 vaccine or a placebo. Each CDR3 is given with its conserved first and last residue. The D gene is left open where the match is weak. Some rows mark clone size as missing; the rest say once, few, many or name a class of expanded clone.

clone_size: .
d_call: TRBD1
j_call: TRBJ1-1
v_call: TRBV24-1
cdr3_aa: CATSDPGTGKAFF
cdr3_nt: TGTGCCACCAGTGACCCTGGGACAGGTAAAGCTTTCTTT

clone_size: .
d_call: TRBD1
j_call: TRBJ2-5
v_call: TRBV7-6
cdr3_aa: CASRDRGRGQETQYF
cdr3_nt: TGTGCCAGCAGGGACAGGGGTAGGGGCCAAGAGACCCAGTACTTC

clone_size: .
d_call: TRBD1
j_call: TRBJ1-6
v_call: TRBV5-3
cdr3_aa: CARSPRTGDSSPLHF
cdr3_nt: TGTGCCAGAAGCCCGAGGACAGGGGACAGTTCACCCCTCCACTTT

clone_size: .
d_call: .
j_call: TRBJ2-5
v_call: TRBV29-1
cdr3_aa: CSGKLQGFQETQYF
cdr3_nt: TGCAGCGGGAAGTTACAGGGATTCCAAGAGACCCAGTACTTC

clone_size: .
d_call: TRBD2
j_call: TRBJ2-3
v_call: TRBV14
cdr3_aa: CASSPLAGAFTDTQYF
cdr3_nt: TGTGCCAGCAGCCCGTTAGCGGGGGCCTTCACAGATACGCAGTATTTT

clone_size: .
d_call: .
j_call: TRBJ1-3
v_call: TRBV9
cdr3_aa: CASSVAAGTGNTIYF
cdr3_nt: TGTGCCAGCAGCGTAGCGGCAGGGACTGGAAACACCATATATTTT

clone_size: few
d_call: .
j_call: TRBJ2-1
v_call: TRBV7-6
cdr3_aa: CASSSARGSSYNEQFF
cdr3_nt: TGTGCCAGCAGCTCCGCTAGGGGGAGCTCCTACAATGAGCAGTTCTTC

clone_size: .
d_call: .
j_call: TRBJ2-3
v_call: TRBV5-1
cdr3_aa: CASSLDLGATDTQYF
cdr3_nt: TGCGCCAGCAGCTTGGACCTGGGAGCCACAGATACGCAGTATTTT

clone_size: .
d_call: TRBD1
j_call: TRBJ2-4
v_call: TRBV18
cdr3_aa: CASSPGRGRAKNIQYF
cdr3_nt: TGTGCCAGCTCACCGGGCAGGGGGCGAGCCAAAAACATTCAGTACTTC

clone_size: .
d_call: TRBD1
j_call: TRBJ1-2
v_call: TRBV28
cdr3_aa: CASSTRTGPNYGYTF
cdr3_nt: TGTGCCAGCAGTACCCGGACAGGGCCCAACTATGGCTACACCTTC

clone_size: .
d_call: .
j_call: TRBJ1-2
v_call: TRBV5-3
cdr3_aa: CARSLEGGDYGYTF
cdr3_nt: TGTGCCAGAAGCTTGGAAGGGGGTGACTATGGCTACACCTTC

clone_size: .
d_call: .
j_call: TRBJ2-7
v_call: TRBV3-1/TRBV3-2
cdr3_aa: CASEDPRTYEQYF
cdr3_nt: TGTGCCAGCGAAGACCCGCGGACCTACGAGCAGTACTTC

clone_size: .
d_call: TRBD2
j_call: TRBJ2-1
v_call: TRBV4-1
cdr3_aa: CASSQDRGDGPFF
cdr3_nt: TGCGCCAGCAGCCAAGATCGGGGGGATGGGCCGTTCTTC

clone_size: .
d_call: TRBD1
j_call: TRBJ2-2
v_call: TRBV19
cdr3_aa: CASSNDRGSTGELFF
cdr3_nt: TGTGCCAGTAGTAACGACAGGGGTAGTACCGGGGAGCTGTTTTTT

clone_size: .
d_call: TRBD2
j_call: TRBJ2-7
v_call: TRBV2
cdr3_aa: CASSEKVLAGGLLYF
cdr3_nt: TGTGCCAGCAGTGAAAAGGTATTAGCGGGAGGCCTCCTCTACTTC

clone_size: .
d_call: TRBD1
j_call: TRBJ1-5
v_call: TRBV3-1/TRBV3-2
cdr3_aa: CASSLFTGGGQPQHF
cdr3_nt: TGTGCCAGCAGCTTATTCACAGGGGGCGGTCAGCCCCAGCATTTT

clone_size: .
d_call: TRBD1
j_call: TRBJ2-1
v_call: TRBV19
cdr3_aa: CASSIAGTGKNEQFF
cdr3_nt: TGTGCCAGTAGCATCGCCGGGACAGGGAAAAATGAGCAGTTCTTC

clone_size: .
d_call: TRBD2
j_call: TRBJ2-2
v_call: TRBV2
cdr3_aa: CASSWGGSTGELFF
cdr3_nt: TGTGCCAGCAGTTGGGGGGGGAGCACCGGGGAGCTGTTTTTT

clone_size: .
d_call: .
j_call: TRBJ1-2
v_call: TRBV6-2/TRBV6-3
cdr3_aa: CASSRTEYGYTF
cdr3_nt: TGTGCCAGCAGCCGGACAGAATATGGCTACACCTTC

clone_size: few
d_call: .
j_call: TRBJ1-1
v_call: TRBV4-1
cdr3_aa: CASSQADDTEAFF
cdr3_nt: TGCGCCAGCAGCCAAGCAGACGACACTGAAGCTTTCTTT

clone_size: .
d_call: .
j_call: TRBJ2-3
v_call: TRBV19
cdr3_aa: CASSIAREPTDTQYF
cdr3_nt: TGTGCCAGTAGTATAGCACGGGAGCCCACAGATACGCAGTATTTT

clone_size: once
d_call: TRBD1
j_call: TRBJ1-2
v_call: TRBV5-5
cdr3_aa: CASSWGQGANGYTF
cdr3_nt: TGTGCCAGCAGCTGGGGACAGGGGGCCAATGGCTACACCTTC

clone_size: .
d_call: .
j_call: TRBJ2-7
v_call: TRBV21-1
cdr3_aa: CASAKGTANYEQYF
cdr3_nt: TGTGCCAGCGCTAAGGGGACAGCTAATTACGAGCAGTACTTC

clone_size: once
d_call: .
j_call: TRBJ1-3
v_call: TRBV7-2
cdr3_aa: CASSLFGGSGNTIYF
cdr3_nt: TGTGCCAGCAGCTTATTTGGGGGTTCTGGAAACACCATATATTTT

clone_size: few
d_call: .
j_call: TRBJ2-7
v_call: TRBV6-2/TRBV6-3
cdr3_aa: CASSDTEISSYEQYF
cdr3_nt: TGTGCCAGCAGTGACACAGAAATTTCCTCCTACGAGCAGTACTTC

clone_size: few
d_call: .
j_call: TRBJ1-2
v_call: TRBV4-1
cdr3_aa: CASSQDGTAFYGYTF
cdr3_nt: TGCGCCAGCAGCCAAGATGGAACAGCCTTCTATGGCTACACCTTC

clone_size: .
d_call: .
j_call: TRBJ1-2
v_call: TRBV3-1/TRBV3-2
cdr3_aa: CASSQDRIRYTF
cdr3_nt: TGTGCCAGCAGCCAAGACAGGATTCGCTACACCTTC

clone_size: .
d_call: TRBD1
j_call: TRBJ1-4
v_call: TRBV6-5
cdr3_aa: CASSYSTGLGEKLFF
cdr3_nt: TGTGCCAGCAGTTACTCGACAGGGCTGGGAGAAAAACTGTTTTTT

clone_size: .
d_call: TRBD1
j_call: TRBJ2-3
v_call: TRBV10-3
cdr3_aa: CAISESGTGDDTQYF
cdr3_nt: TGTGCCATCAGTGAGTCCGGGACAGGGGACGATACGCAGTATTTT

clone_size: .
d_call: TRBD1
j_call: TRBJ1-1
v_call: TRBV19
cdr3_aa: CASSVQGRGTEAFF
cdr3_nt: TGTGCCAGTAGTGTACAGGGGCGTGGCACTGAAGCTTTCTTT

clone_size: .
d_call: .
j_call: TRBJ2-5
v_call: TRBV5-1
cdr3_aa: CASSLVGQETQYF
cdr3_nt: TGCGCCAGCAGCTTGGTTGGACAAGAGACCCAGTACTTC

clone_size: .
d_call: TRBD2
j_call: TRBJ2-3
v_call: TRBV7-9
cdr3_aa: CASSPGLAGGPGTDTQYF
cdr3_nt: TGTGCCAGCAGCCCCGGACTAGCGGGAGGGCCGGGGACAGATACGCAGTATTTT

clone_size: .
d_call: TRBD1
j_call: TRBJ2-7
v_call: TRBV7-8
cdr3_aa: CASSLGAGQGADEQYF
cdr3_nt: TGTGCCAGCAGCTTAGGAGCCGGTCAGGGGGCGGACGAGCAGTACTTC

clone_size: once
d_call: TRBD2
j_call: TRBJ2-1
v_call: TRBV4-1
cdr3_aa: CASSQAPPTSGGGNYNEQFF
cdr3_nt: TGCGCCAGCAGCCAAGCGCCACCCACTAGCGGGGGGGGAAATTACAATGAGCAGTTCTTC

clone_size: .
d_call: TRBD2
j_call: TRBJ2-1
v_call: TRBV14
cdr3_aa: CASSFAAGGGDEQFF
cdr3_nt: TGTGCCAGCAGCTTTGCGGCGGGGGGCGGGGATGAGCAGTTCTTC

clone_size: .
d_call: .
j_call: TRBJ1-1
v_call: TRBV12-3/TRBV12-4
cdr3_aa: CASSAGGEAFF
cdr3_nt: TGTGCCAGCAGTGCGGGGGGGGAAGCTTTCTTT

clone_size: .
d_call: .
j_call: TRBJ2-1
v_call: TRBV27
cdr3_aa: CASSLIQKPNNEQFF
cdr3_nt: TGTGCCAGCAGTTTGATCCAGAAGCCTAACAATGAGCAGTTCTTC

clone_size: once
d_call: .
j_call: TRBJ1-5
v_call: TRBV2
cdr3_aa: CASSGQLGQPQHF
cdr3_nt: TGTGCCAGCAGTGGGCAGTTGGGGCAGCCCCAGCATTTT

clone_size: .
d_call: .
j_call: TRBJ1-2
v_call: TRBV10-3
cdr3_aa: CAISGREGHDGYTF
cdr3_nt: TGTGCCATCAGTGGGAGGGAGGGGCACGATGGCTACACCTTC

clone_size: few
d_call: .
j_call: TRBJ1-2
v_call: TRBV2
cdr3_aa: CASIRDLEGYTF
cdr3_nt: TGTGCCAGCATTCGGGACTTAGAAGGCTACACCTTC

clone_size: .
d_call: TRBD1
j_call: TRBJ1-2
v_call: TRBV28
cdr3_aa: CALTGQGEGYTF
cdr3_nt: TGTGCCTTAACGGGACAGGGCGAAGGCTACACCTTC

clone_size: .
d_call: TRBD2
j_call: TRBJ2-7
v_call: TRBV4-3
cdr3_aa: CASSQDRAGGPSDEQYF
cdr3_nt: TGCGCCAGCAGCCAAGATAGAGCGGGGGGGCCGTCCGACGAGCAGTACTTC

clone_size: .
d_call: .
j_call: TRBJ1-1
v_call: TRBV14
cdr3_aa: CASSQDLGWQNWWGNTEAFF
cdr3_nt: TGTGCCAGCAGCCAAGATCTTGGTTGGCAGAATTGGTGGGGGAACACTGAAGCTTTCTTT

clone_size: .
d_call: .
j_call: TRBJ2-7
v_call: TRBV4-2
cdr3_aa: CASSQDTAAYEQYF
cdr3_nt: TGTGCCAGCAGCCAAGATACGGCGGCCTACGAGCAGTACTTC

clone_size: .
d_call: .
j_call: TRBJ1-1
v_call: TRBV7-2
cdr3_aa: CASSLRGSYMNTEAFF
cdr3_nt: TGTGCCAGCAGCTTACGGGGCAGCTACATGAACACTGAAGCTTTCTTT

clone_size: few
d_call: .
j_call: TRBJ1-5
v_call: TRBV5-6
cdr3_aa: CASSSTWSNQPQHF
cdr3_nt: TGTGCCAGCAGCTCAACATGGAGCAATCAGCCCCAGCATTTT

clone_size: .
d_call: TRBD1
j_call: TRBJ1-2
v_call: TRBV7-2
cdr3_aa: CASSLALDPGGSGYTF
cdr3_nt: TGTGCCAGCAGCTTAGCGCTAGATCCAGGGGGCTCTGGCTACACCTTC

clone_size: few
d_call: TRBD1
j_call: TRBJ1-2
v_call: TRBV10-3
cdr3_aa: CAARDSTFVDTF
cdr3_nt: TGTGCCGCCCGGGACAGTACTTTCGTGGACACCTTC

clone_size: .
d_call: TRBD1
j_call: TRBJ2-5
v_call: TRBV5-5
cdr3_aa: CASRLGQTFQETQYF
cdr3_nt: TGTGCCAGCAGATTGGGACAGACATTCCAAGAGACCCAGTACTTC

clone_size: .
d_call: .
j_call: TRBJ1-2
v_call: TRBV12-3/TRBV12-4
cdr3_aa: CASSFLTDGGYTF
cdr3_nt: TGTGCCAGCAGTTTCTTGACAGATGGGGGCTACACCTTC

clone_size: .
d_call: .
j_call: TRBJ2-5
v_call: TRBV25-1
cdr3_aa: CASSEAGMETQYF
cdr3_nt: TGTGCCAGCAGTGAAGCAGGGATGGAGACCCAGTACTTC

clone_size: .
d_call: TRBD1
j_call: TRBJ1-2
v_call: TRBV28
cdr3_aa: CASSSGTGLFAYGYTF
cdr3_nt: TGTGCCAGCAGCTCCGGGACAGGGCTTTTTGCGTATGGCTACACCTTC

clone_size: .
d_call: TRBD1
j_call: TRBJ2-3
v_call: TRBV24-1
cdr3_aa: CATSEVQGNTDTQYF
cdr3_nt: TGTGCCACCAGTGAAGTACAGGGGAACACAGATACGCAGTATTTT

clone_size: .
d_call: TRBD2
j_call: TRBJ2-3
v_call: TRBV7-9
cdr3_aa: CASSPGTSGGLPSTDTQYF
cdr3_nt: TGTGCCAGCAGCCCGGGGACTAGCGGGGGTCTTCCTAGCACAGATACGCAGTATTTT

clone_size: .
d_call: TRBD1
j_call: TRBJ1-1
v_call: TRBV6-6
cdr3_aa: CAAGRDSRTEAFF
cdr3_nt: TGTGCCGCGGGGAGGGACAGCCGGACTGAAGCTTTCTTT

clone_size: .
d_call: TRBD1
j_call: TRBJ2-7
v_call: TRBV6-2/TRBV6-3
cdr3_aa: CASSVPGQGAYEQYF
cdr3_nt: TGTGCCAGCAGTGTTCCGGGACAGGGGGCTTACGAGCAGTACTTC

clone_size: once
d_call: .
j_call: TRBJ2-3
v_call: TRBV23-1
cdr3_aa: CASSQSSQGEGGSTDTQYF
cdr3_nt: TGCGCCAGCAGTCAATCATCGCAGGGGGAGGGTGGTAGCACAGATACGCAGTATTTT

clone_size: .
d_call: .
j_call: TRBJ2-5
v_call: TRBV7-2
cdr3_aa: CASSLAPTETQYF
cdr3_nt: TGTGCCAGCAGCTTAGCGCCTACGGAGACCCAGTACTTC